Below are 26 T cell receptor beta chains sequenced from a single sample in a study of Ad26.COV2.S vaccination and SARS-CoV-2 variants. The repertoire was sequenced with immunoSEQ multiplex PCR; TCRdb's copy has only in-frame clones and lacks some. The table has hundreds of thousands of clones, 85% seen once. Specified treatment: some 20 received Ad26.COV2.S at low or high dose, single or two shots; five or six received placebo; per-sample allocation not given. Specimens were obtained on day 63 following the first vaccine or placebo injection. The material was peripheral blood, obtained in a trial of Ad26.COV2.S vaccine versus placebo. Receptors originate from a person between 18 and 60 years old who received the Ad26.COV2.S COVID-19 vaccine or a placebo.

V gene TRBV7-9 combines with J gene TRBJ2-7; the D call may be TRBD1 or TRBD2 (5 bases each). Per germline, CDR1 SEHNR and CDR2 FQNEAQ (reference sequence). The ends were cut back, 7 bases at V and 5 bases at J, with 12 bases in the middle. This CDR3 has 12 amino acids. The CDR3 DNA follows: TGTGCCAGCACCTACCGAGGGGACGAGCAGTACTTC. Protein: CASTYRGDEQYF.

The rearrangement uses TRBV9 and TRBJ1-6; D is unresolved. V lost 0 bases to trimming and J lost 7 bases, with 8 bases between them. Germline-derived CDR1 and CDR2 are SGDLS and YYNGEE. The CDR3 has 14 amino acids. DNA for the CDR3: TGTGCCAGCAGCGTAGCAGGTTCCAATTCACCCCTCCACTTT. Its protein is CASSVAGSNSPLHF.

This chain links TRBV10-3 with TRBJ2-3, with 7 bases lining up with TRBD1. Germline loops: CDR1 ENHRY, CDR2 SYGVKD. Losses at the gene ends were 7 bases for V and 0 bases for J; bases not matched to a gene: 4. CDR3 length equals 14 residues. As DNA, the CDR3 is TGTGCCATCAAGACAGGGAACAGCACAGATACGCAGTATTTT. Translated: CAIKTGNSTDTQYF.

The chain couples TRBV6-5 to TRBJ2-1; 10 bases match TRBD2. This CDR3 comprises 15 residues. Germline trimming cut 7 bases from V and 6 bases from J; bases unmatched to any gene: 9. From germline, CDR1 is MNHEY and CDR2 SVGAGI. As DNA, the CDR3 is TGTGCCAGCACTAGCGGGAGTTTGGGAAGCAATGAGCAGTTCTTC. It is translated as CASTSGSLGSNEQFF.

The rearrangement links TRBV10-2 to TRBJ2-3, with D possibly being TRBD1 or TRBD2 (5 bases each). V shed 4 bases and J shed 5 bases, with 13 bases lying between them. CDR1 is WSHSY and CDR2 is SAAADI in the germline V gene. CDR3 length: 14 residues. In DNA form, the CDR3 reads TGCGCCAGCAGTGGCCAGCGGCAGGGAGATACGCAGTATTTT. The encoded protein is CASSGQRQGDTQYF.

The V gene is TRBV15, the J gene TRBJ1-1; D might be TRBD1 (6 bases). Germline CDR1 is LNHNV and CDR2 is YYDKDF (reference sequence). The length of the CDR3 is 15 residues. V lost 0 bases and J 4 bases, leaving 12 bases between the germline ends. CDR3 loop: CATSRDGRGATEAFF. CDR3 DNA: TGTGCCACCAGCAGAGATGGAAGGGGGGCCACTGAAGCTTTCTTT.

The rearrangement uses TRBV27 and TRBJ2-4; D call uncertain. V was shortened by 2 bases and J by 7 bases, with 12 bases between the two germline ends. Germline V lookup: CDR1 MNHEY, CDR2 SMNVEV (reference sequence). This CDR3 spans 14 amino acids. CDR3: CASSLRAPPNIQYF. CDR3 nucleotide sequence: TGTGCCAGCAGTTTACGGGCCCCCCCTAACATTCAGTACTTC.

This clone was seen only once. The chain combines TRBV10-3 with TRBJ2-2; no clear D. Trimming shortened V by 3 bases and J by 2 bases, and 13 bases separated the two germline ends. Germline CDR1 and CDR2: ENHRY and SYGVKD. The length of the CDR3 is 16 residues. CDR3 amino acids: CAISDAVGINTGELFF. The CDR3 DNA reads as TGTGCCATCAGTGATGCGGTAGGAATAAACACCGGGGAGCTGTTTTTT.

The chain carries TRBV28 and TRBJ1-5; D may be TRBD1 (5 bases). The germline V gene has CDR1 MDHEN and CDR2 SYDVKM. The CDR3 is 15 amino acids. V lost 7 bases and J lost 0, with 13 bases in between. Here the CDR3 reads CASIQRGYSNQPQHF. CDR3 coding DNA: TGTGCCAGCATCCAACGGGGGTATAGCAATCAGCCCCAGCATTTT.

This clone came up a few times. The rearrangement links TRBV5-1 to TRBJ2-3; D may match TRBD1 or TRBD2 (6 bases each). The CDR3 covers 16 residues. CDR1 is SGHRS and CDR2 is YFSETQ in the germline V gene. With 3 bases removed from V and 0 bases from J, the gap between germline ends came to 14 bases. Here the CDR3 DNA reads TGCGCCAGCAGCTACGGGGGCCTGACTAGCACAGATACGCAGTATTTT. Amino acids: CASSYGGLTSTDTQYF.

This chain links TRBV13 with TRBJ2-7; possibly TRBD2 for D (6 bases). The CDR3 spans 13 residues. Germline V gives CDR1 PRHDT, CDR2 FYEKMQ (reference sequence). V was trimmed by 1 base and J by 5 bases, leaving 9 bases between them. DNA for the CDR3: TGTGCCAGCAGCTTAGCCGGGAGACACGAGCAGTACTTC. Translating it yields CASSLAGRHEQYF.

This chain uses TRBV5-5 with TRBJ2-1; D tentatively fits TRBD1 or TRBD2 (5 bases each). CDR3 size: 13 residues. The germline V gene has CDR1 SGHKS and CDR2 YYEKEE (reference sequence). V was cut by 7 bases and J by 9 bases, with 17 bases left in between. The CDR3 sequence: CASLFGGLGEQFF. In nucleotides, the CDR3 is TGTGCCAGCCTCTTTGGGGGTCTTGGTGAGCAGTTCTTC.

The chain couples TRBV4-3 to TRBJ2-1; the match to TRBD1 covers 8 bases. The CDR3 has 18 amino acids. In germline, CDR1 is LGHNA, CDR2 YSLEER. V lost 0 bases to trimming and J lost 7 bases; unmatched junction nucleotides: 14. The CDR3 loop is CASSQDPHPQGVGNEQFF. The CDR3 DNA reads TGCGCCAGCAGCCAAGATCCGCATCCACAGGGGGTTGGGAATGAGCAGTTCTTC.

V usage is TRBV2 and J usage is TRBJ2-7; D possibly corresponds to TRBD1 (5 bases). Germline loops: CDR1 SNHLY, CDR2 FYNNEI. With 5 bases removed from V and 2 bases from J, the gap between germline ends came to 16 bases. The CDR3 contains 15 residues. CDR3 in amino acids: CASSPTRQPTYEQYF. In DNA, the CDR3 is TGTGCCAGCAGTCCGACGCGACAGCCTACCTACGAGCAGTACTTC.

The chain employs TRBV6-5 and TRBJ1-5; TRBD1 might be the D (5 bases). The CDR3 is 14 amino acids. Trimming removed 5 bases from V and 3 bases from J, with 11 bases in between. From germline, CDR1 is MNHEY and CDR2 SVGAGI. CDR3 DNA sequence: TGTGCCAGCAGTCACGGGGACGCCAATCAGCCCCAGCATTTT. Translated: CASSHGDANQPQHF.

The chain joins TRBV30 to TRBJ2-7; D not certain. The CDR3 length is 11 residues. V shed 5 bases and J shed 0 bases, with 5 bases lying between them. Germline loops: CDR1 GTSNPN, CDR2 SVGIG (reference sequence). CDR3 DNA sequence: TGTGCCTGGGTGAGCTCCTACGAGCAGTACTTC. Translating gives CAWVSSYEQYF.

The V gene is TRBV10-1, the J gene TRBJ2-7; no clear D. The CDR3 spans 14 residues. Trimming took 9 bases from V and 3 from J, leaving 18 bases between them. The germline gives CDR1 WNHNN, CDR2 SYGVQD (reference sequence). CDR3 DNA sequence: TGCGCCAGTGCCTGTTTCCCCGCAATCTACGAGCAGTACTTC. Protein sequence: CASACFPAIYEQYF.

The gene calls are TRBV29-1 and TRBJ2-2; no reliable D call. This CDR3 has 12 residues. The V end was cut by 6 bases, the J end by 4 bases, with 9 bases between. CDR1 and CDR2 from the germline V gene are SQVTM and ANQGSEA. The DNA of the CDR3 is TGCAGCGTCCCCAGGCCCACCGGGGAGCTGTTTTTT. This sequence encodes CSVPRPTGELFF.

The CDR3 DNA reads TGCGCCAGCAGCTCCAGCGGGGGGTCGGATACGCAGTATTTT. This gives the protein CASSSSGGSDTQYF. This rearrangement joins TRBV5-1 to TRBJ2-3; 9 nucleotides line up with TRBD2. V gave up 3 bases and J gave up 6 bases; unmatched junction bases: 5. Germline CDR1 SGHRS, CDR2 YFSETQ. The CDR3 loop spans 14 amino acids.

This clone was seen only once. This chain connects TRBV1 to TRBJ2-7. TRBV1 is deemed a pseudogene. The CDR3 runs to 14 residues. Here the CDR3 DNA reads TGCACCAGCAGCCAAGAAACGGTACGGAACGAGCAGTACTTC. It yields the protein CTSSQETVRNEQYF.

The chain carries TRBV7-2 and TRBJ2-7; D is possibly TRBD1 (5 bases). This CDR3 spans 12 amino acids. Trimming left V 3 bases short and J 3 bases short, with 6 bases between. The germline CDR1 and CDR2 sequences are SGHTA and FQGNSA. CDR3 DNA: TGTGCCAGCAGCTTCCAGGGCTACGAGCAGTACTTC. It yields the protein CASSFQGYEQYF.

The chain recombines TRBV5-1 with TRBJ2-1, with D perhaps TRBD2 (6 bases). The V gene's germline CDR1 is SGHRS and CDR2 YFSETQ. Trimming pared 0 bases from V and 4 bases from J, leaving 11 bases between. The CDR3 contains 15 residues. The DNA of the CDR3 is TGCGCCAGCAGCTTGGGCGGGGAGGTATACAATGAGCAGTTCTTC. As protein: CASSLGGEVYNEQFF.

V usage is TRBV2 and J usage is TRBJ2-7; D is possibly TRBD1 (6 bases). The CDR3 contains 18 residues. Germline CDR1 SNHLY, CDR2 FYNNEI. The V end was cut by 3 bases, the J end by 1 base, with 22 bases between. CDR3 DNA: TGTGCCAGCAGTGAGGGGGCAGGGTGGGGCCCAAGGTCCTACGAGCAGTACTTC. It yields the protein CASSEGAGWGPRSYEQYF.

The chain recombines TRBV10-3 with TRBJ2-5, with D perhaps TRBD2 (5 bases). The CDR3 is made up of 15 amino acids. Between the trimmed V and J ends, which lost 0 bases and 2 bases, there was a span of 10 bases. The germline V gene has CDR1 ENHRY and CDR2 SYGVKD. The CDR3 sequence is CAISESGGPQETQYF. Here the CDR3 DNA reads TGTGCCATCAGTGAGTCTGGAGGCCCACAAGAGACCCAGTACTTC.

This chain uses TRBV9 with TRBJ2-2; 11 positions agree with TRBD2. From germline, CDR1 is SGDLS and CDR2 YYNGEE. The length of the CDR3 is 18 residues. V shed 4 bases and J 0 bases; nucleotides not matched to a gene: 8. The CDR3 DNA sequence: TGTGCCAGCAGCACCCATAGCGGGGGGGCCCCGAACACCGGGGAGCTGTTTTTT. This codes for CASSTHSGGAPNTGELFF.

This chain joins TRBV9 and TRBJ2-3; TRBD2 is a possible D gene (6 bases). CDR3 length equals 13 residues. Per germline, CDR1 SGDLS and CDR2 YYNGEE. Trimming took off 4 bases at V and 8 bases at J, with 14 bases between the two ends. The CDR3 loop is CASSPRAEGTQYF. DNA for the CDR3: TGTGCCAGCAGCCCCCGAGCGGAGGGTACGCAGTATTTT.